Listed here is a single TCR beta chain. These data are taken from a study of shared clonotypes between healthy human individuals. This table comes from immunoSEQ multiplex PCR, and its TCRdb copy is limited to in-frame clones, with some not included. The table has roughly 640,000 clones, less than 85% seen once. The V and J ends lost 1 base and 3 bases respectively, with 22 bases between them. The germline CDR1 and CDR2 sequences are SGHDN and FVKESK. This CDR3 contains 18 residues. Material: memory CD4+ T cells sorted from blood. Subset indicated: CD45RA-negative fraction. The chain employs TRBV14 and TRBJ2-7, with D maybe TRBD2 (6 bases). This sequence originates from a woman younger than 45 in good health. CDR3 DNA sequence: TGTGCCAGCAGCCAAGGCCTCAGGGTCCGGGAGAAGATCTACGAGCAGTACTTC. It specifies CASSQGLRVREKIYEQYF.